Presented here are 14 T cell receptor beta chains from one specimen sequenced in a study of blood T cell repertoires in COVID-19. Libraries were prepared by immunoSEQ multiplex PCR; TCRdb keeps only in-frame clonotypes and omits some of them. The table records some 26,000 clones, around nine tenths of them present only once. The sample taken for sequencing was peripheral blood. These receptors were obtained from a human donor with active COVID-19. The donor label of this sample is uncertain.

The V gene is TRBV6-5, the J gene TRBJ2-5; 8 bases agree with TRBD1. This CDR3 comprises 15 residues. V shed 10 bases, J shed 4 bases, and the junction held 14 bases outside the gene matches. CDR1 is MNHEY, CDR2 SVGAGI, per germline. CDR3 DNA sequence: TGTGCCACCGGACGCTCAGGGGGCTTTGGAGAGACCCAGTACTTC. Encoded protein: CATGRSGGFGETQYF.

The CDR3 nucleotides are TGTGCCAGCAGCTTCAGGACAGGGGGCGCGGAGACCCAGTACTTC. This codes for CASSFRTGGAETQYF. The chain carries TRBV11-3 and TRBJ2-5, with 11 nucleotides matching TRBD1. The V and J ends lost 3 bases and 5 bases, in that order; junction bases with no gene match: 5. Looked up from germline, CDR1 is SGHNT and CDR2 is YENEEA. This CDR3 comprises 15 residues.

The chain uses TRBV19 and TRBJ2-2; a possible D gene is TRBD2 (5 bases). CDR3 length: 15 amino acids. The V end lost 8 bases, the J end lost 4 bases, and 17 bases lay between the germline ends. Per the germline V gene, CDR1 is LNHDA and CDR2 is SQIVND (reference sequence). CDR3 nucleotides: TGTGCCAGTGAAGCGGCCCGGACGAGCACCGGGGAGCTGTTTTTT. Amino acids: CASEAARTSTGELFF.

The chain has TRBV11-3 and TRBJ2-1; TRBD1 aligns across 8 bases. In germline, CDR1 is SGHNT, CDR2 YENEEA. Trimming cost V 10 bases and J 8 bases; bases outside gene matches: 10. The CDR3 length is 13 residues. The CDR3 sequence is CATGRRGPDEQFF. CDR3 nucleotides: TGTGCCACCGGACGCAGGGGGCCTGATGAGCAGTTCTTC.

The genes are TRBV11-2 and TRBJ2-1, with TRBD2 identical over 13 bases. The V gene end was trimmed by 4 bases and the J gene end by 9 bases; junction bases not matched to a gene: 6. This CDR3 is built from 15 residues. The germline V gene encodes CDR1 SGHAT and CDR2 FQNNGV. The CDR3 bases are TGTGCCAGCAGCTGGACTAGCGGGAGTGTTGGTGAGCAGTTCTTC. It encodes CASSWTSGSVGEQFF.

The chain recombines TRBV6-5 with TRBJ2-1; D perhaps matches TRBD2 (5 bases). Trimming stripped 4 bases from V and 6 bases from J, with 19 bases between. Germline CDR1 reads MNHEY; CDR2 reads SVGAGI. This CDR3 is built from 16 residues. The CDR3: CASSSGGPFWGNEQFF. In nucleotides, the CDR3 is TGTGCCAGCAGTTCAGGAGGCCCTTTCTGGGGCAATGAGCAGTTCTTC.

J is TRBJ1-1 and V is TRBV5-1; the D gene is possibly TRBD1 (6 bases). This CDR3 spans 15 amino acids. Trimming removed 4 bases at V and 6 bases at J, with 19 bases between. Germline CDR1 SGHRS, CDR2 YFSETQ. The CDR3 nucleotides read TGCGCCAGCAGCGGACCCCAGGGGAGTTCGGCTGAAGCTTTCTTT. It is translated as CASSGPQGSSAEAFF.

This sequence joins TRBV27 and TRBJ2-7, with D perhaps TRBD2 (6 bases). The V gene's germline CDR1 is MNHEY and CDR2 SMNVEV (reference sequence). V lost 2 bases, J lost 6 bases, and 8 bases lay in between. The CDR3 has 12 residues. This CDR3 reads CASSLAGTEQYF. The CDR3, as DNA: TGTGCCAGCAGTTTAGCGGGGACCGAGCAGTACTTC.

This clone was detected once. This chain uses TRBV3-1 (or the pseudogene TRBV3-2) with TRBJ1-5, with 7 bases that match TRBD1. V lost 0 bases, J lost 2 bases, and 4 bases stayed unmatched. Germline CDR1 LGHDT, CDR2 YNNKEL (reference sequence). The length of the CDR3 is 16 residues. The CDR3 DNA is TGTGCCAGCAGCCAAGACCTCAGGGGGGGCAATCAGCCCCAGCATTTT. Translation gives CASSQDLRGGNQPQHF.

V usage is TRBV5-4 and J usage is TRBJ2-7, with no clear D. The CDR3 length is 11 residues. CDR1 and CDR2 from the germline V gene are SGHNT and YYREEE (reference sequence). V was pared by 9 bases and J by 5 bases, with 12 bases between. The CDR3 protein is CANYPSNEQYF. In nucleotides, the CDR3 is TGTGCCAACTACCCTTCCAACGAGCAGTACTTC. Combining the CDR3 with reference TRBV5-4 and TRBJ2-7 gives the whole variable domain ETGVTQSPTHLIKTRGQQVTLRCSSQSGHNTVSWYQQALGQGPQFIFQYYREEENGRGNFPPRFSGLQFPNYSSELNVNALELDDSALYLCANYPSNEQYFGPGTRLTVT.

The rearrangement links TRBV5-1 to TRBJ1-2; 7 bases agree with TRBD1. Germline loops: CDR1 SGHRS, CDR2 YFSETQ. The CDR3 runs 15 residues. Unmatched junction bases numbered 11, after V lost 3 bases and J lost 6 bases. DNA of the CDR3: TGCGCCAGCAGCTCCGCAGGGGGGATTAATGATGGCTACACCTTC. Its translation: CASSSAGGINDGYTF.

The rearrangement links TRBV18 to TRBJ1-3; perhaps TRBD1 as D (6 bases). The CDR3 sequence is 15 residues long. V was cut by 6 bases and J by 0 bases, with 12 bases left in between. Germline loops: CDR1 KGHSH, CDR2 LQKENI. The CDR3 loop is CASSGTPSSGNTIYF. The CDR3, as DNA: TGTGCCAGCTCCGGGACACCGAGCTCTGGAAACACCATATATTTT.

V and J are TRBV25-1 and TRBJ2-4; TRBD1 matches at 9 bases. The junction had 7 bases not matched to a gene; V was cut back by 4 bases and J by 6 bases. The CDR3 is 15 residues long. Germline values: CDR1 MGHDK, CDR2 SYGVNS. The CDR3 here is CASSAVQGAGNIQYF. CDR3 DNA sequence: TGTGCCAGCAGTGCGGTACAGGGGGCGGGAAACATTCAGTACTTC. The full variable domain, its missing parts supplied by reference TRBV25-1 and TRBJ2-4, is EADIYQTPRYLVIGTGKKITLECSQTMGHDKMYWYQQDPGMELHLIHYSYGVNSTEKGDLSSESTVSRIRTEHFPLTLESARPSHTSQYLCASSAVQGAGNIQYFGAGTRLSVL.

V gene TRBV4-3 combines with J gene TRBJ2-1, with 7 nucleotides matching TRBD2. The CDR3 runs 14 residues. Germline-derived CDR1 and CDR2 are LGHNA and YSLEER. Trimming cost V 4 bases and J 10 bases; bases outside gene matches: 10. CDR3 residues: CASSPRDYAREQFF. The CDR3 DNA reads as TGCGCCAGCAGCCCCCGGGACTACGCTCGGGAGCAGTTCTTC.